This TCR beta chain comes out of a study of naive and memory T cell subsets. EMRA cells were CD45RA+CD27-, and effector memory cells CD45RA-CD27-. V gave up 6 bases and J gave up 6 bases; unmatched junction bases: 5. Germline V gene sequence: CDR1 SGHTA, CDR2 FQGNSA. The CDR3 totals 13 residues. This clonotype was seen many times. Both TRBC1 and TRBC2 were covered by a beta constant-region primer of two equimolar oligonucleotides. TCRdb used MiXCR to reprocess the UMI-ligation and nested PCR reads, holding one entry per CDR3 protein. Of around 31,000 distinct CDR3 sequences listed, about 11% are singletons.

The receptor's source is a human donor in good health. The sequencing sample was made of effector memory CD4+ T cells from blood. Described subset: effector memory, CD45RA- CD27-. The V and J genes are TRBV7-2 and TRBJ1-2, with 9 bases that match TRBD1. In nucleotides, the CDR3 is TGTGCCAGCAGGGGGGGACAGGGCCATGGCTACACCTTC. This sequence encodes CASRGGQGHGYTF.